Shown below are 19 T cell receptor beta chains from a single sample sequenced in a study of T cells in Graves' hyperthyroidism and ophthalmopathy. TCR beta CDR3 region amplification was performed from RNA transcripts. First-round RT-PCR targeting the TCR CDR3 was performed with the HTBI primer set. TCRdb reprocessed the multiplex PCR reads via MiXCR and lists one record per CDR3 protein. The sample includes around 200,000 distinct CDR3 sequences, about 18% seen only once; the top ten take roughly 28%. Sequencing was done on a sample of blood. Receptors originate from a woman aged 45 to 65 with Graves' hyperthyroidism.

This clonotype was seen many times. The chain recombines TRBV18 with TRBJ2-7; tentative D call: TRBD2 (6 bases). Germline lookup yields CDR1 KGHSH and CDR2 LQKENI. V was trimmed by 1 base and J by 3 bases, leaving 13 bases between them. This CDR3 contains 15 residues. The DNA for the CDR3 is TGTGCCAGCTCACCACGACAAGGCGGGGTCTACGAGCAGTACTTC. Translated, it gives CASSPRQGGVYEQYF.

This clonotype came up many times. The V and J genes are TRBV19 and TRBJ1-1; D gene ambiguous. Germline V gene sequence: CDR1 LNHDA, CDR2 SQIVND (reference sequence). V lost 1 base and J lost 8, with 14 bases in between. This CDR3 is built from 14 residues. The CDR3 DNA follows: TGTGCCAGTAGTATAGCCTCGTCGGCGGGAGAAGCTTTCTTT. Protein sequence: CASSIASSAGEAFF.

This clonotype was detected many times. V is TRBV3-1 and J is TRBJ2-7; D perhaps matches TRBD2 (5 bases). With 1 base removed from V and 2 bases from J, the gap between germline ends came to 9 bases. CDR3 length: 14 residues. Germline loops: CDR1 LGHDT, CDR2 YNNKEL (reference sequence). CDR3 residues: CASSQGFSAYEQYF. The CDR3 coding sequence is TGTGCCAGCAGCCAAGGGTTTAGCGCCTACGAGCAGTACTTC.

Of note for this clonotype: A much larger clone differs from this one at a single base, so this may be a read error. This chain links TRBV4-2 with TRBJ2-7, with a possible D match to TRBD2 (6 bases). In germline, CDR1 is LGHNA, CDR2 YNFKEQ. The CDR3 consists of 15 residues. Trimming removed 4 bases from V and 1 base from J, with 14 bases in between. CDR3 nucleotides: TGTGCCAGCAGCCTAGATGGTCTAGCGTCCTACGAGCAGTACTTC. It codes for CASSLDGLASYEQYF.

This clonotype has just a few counts. This sequence joins TRBV29-1 and TRBJ2-2, with 10 nucleotides matching TRBD2. The J segment lost 7 bases and the V segment lost 7 bases, leaving 12 bases of the junction unmatched. This CDR3 comprises 15 residues. Germline V lookup: CDR1 SQVTM, CDR2 ANQGSEA. CDR3 loop: CSAVGSGGLVGELFF. DNA of the CDR3: TGCAGCGCCGTCGGTAGCGGGGGGTTGGTCGGGGAGCTGTTTTTT.

The chain uses TRBV15 and TRBJ1-1, with a weak D call TRBD1 (5 bases). CDR3 length: 14 amino acids. Trimming left V 0 bases short and J 7 bases short, with 12 bases between. Per the germline V gene, CDR1 is LNHNV and CDR2 is YYDKDF (reference sequence). CDR3 DNA: TGTGCCACCAGCAGAGATCGTCAGGGAGGTGAAGCTTTCTTT. Translated: CATSRDRQGGEAFF.

Many counts were recorded for this clonotype. This chain uses TRBV5-8 with TRBJ2-7; TRBD1 matches 8 bases. CDR1 is SGHTS, CDR2 YDEGEE, per germline. V shed 4 bases, J shed 1 base, and the junction held 7 bases outside the gene matches. The length of the CDR3 is 15 residues. The CDR3 nucleotides read TGTGCCAGCAGCCCGTGGGGACAGGAATCCTACGAGCAGTACTTC. Translation gives CASSPWGQESYEQYF.

In this sample, this clonotype turned up many times. V usage is TRBV7-3 and J usage is TRBJ2-3, with D unresolved. The ends were cut back, 5 bases at V and 5 bases at J, with 11 bases in the middle. The CDR3 has 13 amino acids. Germline CDR1 reads SGHTA; CDR2 reads FQGTGA. Written as DNA, the CDR3 is TGTGCCAGCAGCCCCACCCTAGGAGATACGCAGTATTTT. Amino acid sequence: CASSPTLGDTQYF. Together with reference TRBV7-3 and TRBJ2-3, the CDR3 gives the full variable domain: GAGVSQTPSNKVTEKGKYVELRCDPISGHTALYWYRQSLGQGPEFLIYFQGTGAADDSGLPNDRFFAVRPEGSVSTLKIQRTERGDSAVYLCASSPTLGDTQYFGPGTRLTVL.

The V gene is TRBV5-4, the J gene TRBJ1-1, with 9 nucleotides matching TRBD1. Germline values: CDR1 SGHNT, CDR2 YYREEE (reference sequence). V shed 4 bases and J 1 base; nucleotides not matched to a gene: 5. The CDR3 consists of 15 residues. For the CDR3, the DNA is TGTGCCAGCAGCATCGGACAGGGGTGGAACACTGAAGCTTTCTTT. It yields the protein CASSIGQGWNTEAFF.

This clonotype has ten or more counts. J is TRBJ1-5 and V is TRBV27; 9 bases map to TRBD1. The CDR3 totals 15 residues. Germline V lookup: CDR1 MNHEY, CDR2 SMNVEV (reference sequence). After removal of 5 bases from V and 7 bases from J, the junction contained 9 bases not matched to a gene. The CDR3 sequence is CASSQTGQGRQPQHF. CDR3 DNA: TGTGCCAGCAGTCAAACGGGACAGGGCAGACAGCCCCAGCATTTT.

This clonotype was counted many times. The chain uses TRBV19 and TRBJ1-2, with unresolved D. The V gene's germline CDR1 is LNHDA and CDR2 SQIVND (reference sequence). Trimming shortened V by 0 bases and J by 3 bases, and 5 bases separated the two germline ends. The CDR3 has 13 amino acids. The CDR3 loop reads CASSIDLHYGYTF. CDR3 bases: TGTGCCAGTAGTATAGATCTCCACTATGGCTACACCTTC.

Many counts were recorded for this clonotype. The V gene is TRBV19, the J gene TRBJ2-1; D is unclear. The germline V gene has CDR1 LNHDA and CDR2 SQIVND (reference sequence). This CDR3 has 12 residues. V was clipped by 4 bases and J by 10 bases, with 11 bases between them. The CDR3 DNA follows: TGTGCCAGTAGTACCCTGACCAGCGAGCAGTTCTTC. Protein sequence: CASSTLTSEQFF.

This clonotype was seen many times. The V call is TRBV27, the J call TRBJ2-4; a possible D gene is TRBD1 (5 bases). V lost 5 bases and J 6 bases, leaving 14 bases between the germline ends. This CDR3 contains 14 residues. Germline V gene lookup returns CDR1 MNHEY and CDR2 SMNVEV (reference sequence). CDR3 in DNA: TGTGCCAGCAGTATCTTCCCTCAGGGAAACATTCAGTACTTC. As protein: CASSIFPQGNIQYF.

This clonotype showed up many times. This chain joins TRBV7-2 and TRBJ2-7; 11 bases align to TRBD2. The germline gives CDR1 SGHTA, CDR2 FQGNSA. V was clipped by 4 bases and J by 6 bases; unmatched bases: 5. The CDR3 runs 14 residues. As DNA, the CDR3 is TGTGCCAGCAGCTCATTAGCGGGGGGGGGCGAGCAGTACTTC. Encoded protein: CASSSLAGGGEQYF. Looking up the rest from reference TRBV7-2 and TRBJ2-7 gives the full variable domain: GAGVSQSPSNKVTEKGKDVELRCDPISGHTALYWYRQSLGQGLEFLIYFQGNSAPDKSGLPSDRFSAERTGGSVSTLTIQRTQQEDSAVYLCASSSLAGGGEQYFGPGTRLTVT.

Many counts were recorded for this clonotype. The V gene is TRBV6-5, the J gene TRBJ1-1; 10 positions match TRBD1. CDR1 and CDR2 from the germline V gene are MNHEY and SVGAGI. The CDR3 runs 13 residues. Trimming removed 0 bases from V and 8 bases from J; junction bases left unmatched: 0. The CDR3 sequence: CASSYSTGGEAFF. The DNA for the CDR3 is TGTGCCAGCAGTTACTCGACAGGGGGCGAAGCTTTCTTT.

The sample holds many counts of this clonotype. This rearrangement joins TRBV28 to TRBJ1-3, with D maybe TRBD1 (5 bases). V lost 8 bases to trimming and J lost 7 bases, with 15 bases between them. From germline, CDR1 is MDHEN and CDR2 SYDVKM. The CDR3 loop spans 13 amino acids. CDR3 in amino acids: CASVTPGGNTIYF. Written as DNA, the CDR3 is TGTGCCAGCGTAACCCCTGGGGGTAACACCATATATTTT.

The gene calls are TRBV13 and TRBJ1-2; TRBD1 matches 7 bases. The length of the CDR3 is 15 residues. J gave up 3 bases and V 4 bases, and 8 bases lay outside the gene matches. The germline CDR1 and CDR2 sequences are PRHDT and FYEKMQ (reference sequence). CDR3 DNA: TGTGCCAGCAGCTCGGGGACAGACAATGACTATGGCTACACCTTC. Encoded protein: CASSSGTDNDYGYTF.

This clonotype came up many times. V gene TRBV7-3 combines with J gene TRBJ2-3; 8 nucleotides agree with TRBD1. Germline values: CDR1 SGHTA, CDR2 FQGTGA. V was clipped by 6 bases and J by 4 bases; unmatched bases: 6. The CDR3 spans 14 residues. DNA for the CDR3: TGTGCCAGCAGTCCAGGACAGGGACCAGATACGCAGTATTTT. Translation: CASSPGQGPDTQYF.

This clonotype has at least ten counts. V is TRBV6-1 and J is TRBJ1-2; no clear D gene. There are 13 residues in the CDR3. CDR1 MNHNS and CDR2 SASEGT come from the germline V gene. V lost 7 bases and J lost 8, with 17 bases in between. CDR3 DNA sequence: TGTGCCAGCATCCTTGACCCCAGAGGAGGCTACACCTTC. This translates into CASILDPRGGYTF.